The rows below give T cell receptor beta chains drawn from one sample of a study of cytomegalovirus exposure and HLA in healthy donors. Data came from immunoSEQ multiplex PCR; TCRdb stores just in-frame clones and leaves some out. The data show about 150,000 clones, 80% seen once. Material: PBMCs. The source of these receptors is a woman between 50 and 59 years old in good health and CMV-seropositive. The CDR3 runs from the conserved cysteine through the conserved F or W. The order of the fields is D gene, J gene, V gene, clone size, CDR3 length, CDR3 protein, CDR3 DNA. The D gene is left open where the match is weak. The size entry is marked missing in some rows and otherwise reads once, few, many or a size class.

D gene: TRBD2
J gene: TRBJ2-7
V gene: TRBV15
clone size: few
CDR3 length: 13
CDR3 protein: CATSRRRGDEQYF
CDR3 DNA: TGTGCCACCAGCCGTAGACGGGGGGACGAGCAGTACTTC

D gene: TRBD2
J gene: TRBJ2-3
V gene: TRBV7-2
clone size: .
CDR3 length: 18
CDR3 protein: CASSLKVLAGGNTDTQYF
CDR3 DNA: TGTGCCAGCAGCTTAAAGGTCCTAGCGGGGGGGAACACAGATACGCAGTATTTT

D gene: .
J gene: TRBJ2-5
V gene: TRBV7-9
clone size: few
CDR3 length: 13
CDR3 protein: CASSYLTGETQYF
CDR3 DNA: TGTGCCAGCAGCTACCTTACAGGAGAGACCCAGTACTTC

D gene: TRBD1
J gene: TRBJ1-5
V gene: TRBV6-1
clone size: .
CDR3 length: 14
CDR3 protein: CASILDRAEGPQHF
CDR3 DNA: TGTGCCAGCATCCTGGACAGGGCCGAGGGGCCCCAGCATTTT

D gene: .
J gene: TRBJ2-6
V gene: TRBV9
clone size: .
CDR3 length: 15
CDR3 protein: CASSVVSSGANVLTF
CDR3 DNA: TGTGCCAGCAGCGTAGTGAGCTCTGGGGCCAACGTCCTGACTTTC

D gene: TRBD1
J gene: TRBJ2-7
V gene: TRBV2
clone size: .
CDR3 length: 14
CDR3 protein: CASTRQGAAYEQYF
CDR3 DNA: TGTGCCAGCACTAGGCAGGGGGCGGCCTACGAGCAGTACTTC

D gene: .
J gene: TRBJ1-2
V gene: TRBV28
clone size: .
CDR3 length: 13
CDR3 protein: CASRRVTNYGYTF
CDR3 DNA: TGTGCCAGCCGACGGGTTACTAACTATGGCTACACCTTC

D gene: TRBD2
J gene: TRBJ2-7
V gene: TRBV7-2
clone size: .
CDR3 length: 15
CDR3 protein: CASSLRSGNAYEQYF
CDR3 DNA: TGTGCCAGCAGCTTACGTAGCGGGAATGCGTACGAGCAGTACTTC

D gene: .
J gene: TRBJ1-2
V gene: TRBV20-1
clone size: .
CDR3 length: 10
CDR3 protein: CSAFIYGYTF
CDR3 DNA: TGCAGTGCTTTCATCTATGGCTACACCTTC

D gene: TRBD1
J gene: TRBJ2-7
V gene: TRBV7-2
clone size: .
CDR3 length: 14
CDR3 protein: CASSLRGQNYEQYF
CDR3 DNA: TGTGCCAGCAGCTTAAGGGGACAGAACTACGAGCAGTACTTC

D gene: .
J gene: TRBJ1-6
V gene: TRBV18
clone size: .
CDR3 length: 13
CDR3 protein: CASSPAGNSPLHF
CDR3 DNA: TGTGCCAGCTCACCAGCGGGTAATTCACCCCTCCACTTT

D gene: .
J gene: TRBJ2-2
V gene: TRBV4-2
clone size: .
CDR3 length: 13
CDR3 protein: CASSQADTGELFF
CDR3 DNA: TGTGCCAGCAGCCAAGCTGACACCGGGGAGCTGTTTTTT

D gene: .
J gene: TRBJ2-5
V gene: TRBV5-1
clone size: .
CDR3 length: 18
CDR3 protein: CASSSTGGAGGGQETQYF
CDR3 DNA: TGCGCCAGCAGCTCCACAGGGGGCGCGGGAGGAGGGCAAGAGACCCAGTACTTC

D gene: .
J gene: TRBJ1-2
V gene: TRBV19
clone size: .
CDR3 length: 15
CDR3 protein: CASSISRALNYGYTF
CDR3 DNA: TGTGCCAGTAGTATATCCAGGGCCCTTAACTATGGCTACACCTTC

D gene: TRBD1
J gene: TRBJ1-2
V gene: TRBV28
clone size: .
CDR3 length: 16
CDR3 protein: CASSINPGQDNYGYTF
CDR3 DNA: TGTGCCAGCAGCATTAACCCGGGACAGGATAACTATGGCTACACCTTC